This TCR beta chain was documented in a study of Graves' ophthalmopathy and Graves' hyperthyroidism. Across the study: Upon initial diagnosis and before any treatment, peripheral blood was collected. Study results and caveats: Between ophthalmopathy and stable hyperthyroidism, a 13-signature model drew a separation with around 86% sensitivity and approximately 77% specificity.

TCR beta CDR3 regions were amplified from RNA transcripts. The workflow started with a first-round RT-PCR run with HTBI primers and then moved on to a second-round multiplex PCR. TCRdb fed the multiplex PCR reads into MiXCR, producing one record per CDR3 protein. The sample yields a few hundred thousand distinct CDR3 sequences, under 20% seen once. The diagnosis was founded upon clinical symptoms, serum thyroxine, TRAb, thyroid ultrasound and orbital computed tomography. As to this clonotype: Its antigen is unidentified. At one of its ends the junction is not consistent with the germline gene, which may arise from a read error.

This CDR3 region has 16 residues. Per germline, CDR1 LNHNV and CDR2 YYDKDF (reference sequence). The sequenced sample consisted of peripheral blood. The V gene is TRBV15, the J gene TRBJ2-5; D ambiguous. The clonotype was recovered from an adult man with Graves' ophthalmopathy. CDR3 nucleotide sequence: TGTGCCACCAGCAACTTGAGCGACGGGTTCCAAGAGACACAGTACTTC. This translates into CATSNLSDGFQETQYF.